The clone carrying this T cell receptor (beta chain) has just a few counts. No antigen is known for it. Using its own MiXCR run on the RT-PCR reads, TCRdb lists one record per CDR3 protein. The table shows a few hundred thousand distinct CDR3 sequences, with 21% occurring only once. This sample is drawn from a study of response to subunit inactivated influenza vaccine. Study-level results: The study's authors posited that every seasonal influenza vaccination enlists few new T cells.

In germline, CDR1 is DFQATT, CDR2 SNEGSKA (reference sequence). Trimming removed 5 bases from V and 4 bases from J, with 18 bases in between. This CDR3 contains 16 residues. The sequences come from PBMCs from blood, collected about 20 months after vaccination. V usage is TRBV20-1 and J usage is TRBJ1-6, with D possibly TRBD1 on 5 matching bases. The receptor was isolated from a man in his fifties or sixties who received an inactivated influenza vaccine. CDR3 DNA: TGCAGTGCTCCATCGATTTCGGGACTTTATAATTCACCCCTCCACTTT. It codes for CSAPSISGLYNSPLHF.